A selection of T cell receptor beta chains follows, all from one sample in a study of T cell responses to AZD1222 COVID-19 vaccine. Assay used: immunoSEQ multiplex PCR; TCRdb lists only in-frame clones, some missing. The table records 100,000 to 150,000 clones, approximately 80% of them present only once. Here the sequenced sample was peripheral blood, taken 28 days after the second AZD1222 dose. Receptor source: an adult who received the AZD1222 COVID-19 vaccine. Both conserved end residues are part of each CDR3. Fields, in order: J gene, D gene, CDR3 length, clone size, V gene, CDR3 DNA, CDR3 protein. D genes are given only for firm matches. Clone size is stated in some rows and not others, as once, few, many or a class when expanded.

j_gene: TRBJ1-1
d_gene: TRBD1
len: 14
abundance: .
v_gene: TRBV7-9
CDR3nt: TGTGCCAGCAGCTTGGGACAGGGAAGCACTGAAGCTTTCTTT
CDR3aa: CASSLGQGSTEAFF

j_gene: TRBJ1-4
d_gene: .
len: 16
abundance: .
v_gene: TRBV7-9
CDR3nt: TGTGCCAGCAGCGTACCCCGTGGGGGATTGGATGAAAAACTGTTTTTT
CDR3aa: CASSVPRGGLDEKLFF

j_gene: TRBJ2-2
d_gene: .
len: 14
abundance: .
v_gene: TRBV18
CDR3nt: TGTGCCAGCTCACGGGACACACTTTACGGGGAGCTGTTTTTT
CDR3aa: CASSRDTLYGELFF

j_gene: TRBJ1-4
d_gene: .
len: 14
abundance: .
v_gene: TRBV2
CDR3nt: TGTGCCAGCAGCGGGGACGGCGCTCCTGAAAAACTGTTTTTT
CDR3aa: CASSGDGAPEKLFF

j_gene: TRBJ1-4
d_gene: .
len: 14
abundance: once
v_gene: TRBV4-1
CDR3nt: TGCGCCAGCAGCCAAGGGGGGGGAGAGGAAAAACTGTTTTTT
CDR3aa: CASSQGGGEEKLFF

j_gene: TRBJ1-4
d_gene: .
len: 15
abundance: .
v_gene: TRBV6-2/TRBV6-3
CDR3nt: TGTGCCAGCAGTCCACGTCGGCAGACTAATGAAAAACTGTTTTTT
CDR3aa: CASSPRRQTNEKLFF

j_gene: TRBJ1-1
d_gene: .
len: 14
abundance: many
v_gene: TRBV3-1/TRBV3-2
CDR3nt: TGTGCCAGCAGCCAAGAGGGACTGAACACTGAAGCTTTCTTT
CDR3aa: CASSQEGLNTEAFF

j_gene: TRBJ1-3
d_gene: .
len: 13
abundance: .
v_gene: TRBV7-2
CDR3nt: TGTGCCAGCAGCTTAATTGCTGGAAACACCATATATTTT
CDR3aa: CASSLIAGNTIYF

j_gene: TRBJ2-3
d_gene: TRBD2
len: 15
abundance: .
v_gene: TRBV27
CDR3nt: TGTGCCAGCAGTCCCCGGACTAGTCGGGCAGATACGCAGTATTTT
CDR3aa: CASSPRTSRADTQYF

j_gene: TRBJ1-2
d_gene: TRBD1
len: 12
abundance: .
v_gene: TRBV7-2
CDR3nt: TGTGCCAGCAGGAAGACAGGGGCCGGCTACACCTTC
CDR3aa: CASRKTGAGYTF

j_gene: TRBJ2-1
d_gene: .
len: 12
abundance: .
v_gene: TRBV28
CDR3nt: TGTGCCAGCAGTTCACCGGGACTGACTCAGTTCTTC
CDR3aa: CASSSPGLTQFF

j_gene: TRBJ2-7
d_gene: .
len: 13
abundance: .
v_gene: TRBV7-9
CDR3nt: TGTGCCAGCAGCCCACAGGAGGGCACAGAGCAGTACTTC
CDR3aa: CASSPQEGTEQYF

j_gene: TRBJ2-5
d_gene: .
len: 13
abundance: .
v_gene: TRBV5-1
CDR3nt: TGCGCCAGCGACGGGGGTAACAGGGAGACCCAGTACTTC
CDR3aa: CASDGGNRETQYF

j_gene: TRBJ1-5
d_gene: TRBD1
len: 13
abundance: .
v_gene: TRBV30
CDR3nt: TGTGCCTGGAGGGGACAGGGCCATCAGCCCCAGCATTTT
CDR3aa: CAWRGQGHQPQHF

j_gene: TRBJ2-1
d_gene: TRBD2
len: 16
abundance: .
v_gene: TRBV7-3
CDR3nt: TGTGCCAGCAGCTTATTTGGCGGGGGGGCCCCCAATGAGCAGTTCTTC
CDR3aa: CASSLFGGGAPNEQFF

j_gene: TRBJ2-1
d_gene: TRBD1
len: 15
abundance: .
v_gene: TRBV5-1
CDR3nt: TGCGCCAGCAGCTTAGGTGGGACAGTTGAAAATGAGCAGTTCTTC
CDR3aa: CASSLGGTVENEQFF

j_gene: TRBJ1-5
d_gene: .
len: 17
abundance: .
v_gene: TRBV19
CDR3nt: TGTGCCAGCAACGATCCCGCAGGGTTCGGTGGCAATCAGCCCCAGCATTTT
CDR3aa: CASNDPAGFGGNQPQHF

j_gene: TRBJ2-1
d_gene: .
len: 11
abundance: .
v_gene: TRBV30
CDR3nt: TGTGCCTGGAGTGATTACAATGAGCAGTTCTTC
CDR3aa: CAWSDYNEQFF

j_gene: TRBJ1-4
d_gene: .
len: 15
abundance: .
v_gene: TRBV6-5
CDR3nt: TGTGCCAGCAGTTCCCCCGTGGTAGGGGGTGAAAAACTGTTTTTT
CDR3aa: CASSSPVVGGEKLFF

j_gene: TRBJ2-7
d_gene: .
len: 14
abundance: .
v_gene: TRBV4-3
CDR3nt: TGCGCCAGCAGCCAAGATCAGGGCAGCAACGAGCAGTACTTC
CDR3aa: CASSQDQGSNEQYF

j_gene: TRBJ2-5
d_gene: TRBD2
len: 15
abundance: .
v_gene: TRBV28
CDR3nt: TGTGCCAGCAGTCAAGGACTAGCGGGTCAAGAGACCCAGTACTTC
CDR3aa: CASSQGLAGQETQYF

j_gene: TRBJ1-3
d_gene: .
len: 15
abundance: .
v_gene: TRBV6-2/TRBV6-3
CDR3nt: TGTGCCAGCAGTTATATTGGGTCCTCTGGAAACACCATATATTTT
CDR3aa: CASSYIGSSGNTIYF

j_gene: TRBJ1-5
d_gene: .
len: 15
abundance: .
v_gene: TRBV4-3
CDR3nt: TGCGCCAGCAGCCAAGTCCCAGGGAGCAATCAGCCCCAGCATTTT
CDR3aa: CASSQVPGSNQPQHF

j_gene: TRBJ1-4
d_gene: .
len: 17
abundance: .
v_gene: TRBV9
CDR3nt: TGTGCCAGCAGCGGAGCACTCACCGGGACGGATAATGAAAAACTGTTTTTT
CDR3aa: CASSGALTGTDNEKLFF

j_gene: TRBJ2-1
d_gene: TRBD2
len: 15
abundance: .
v_gene: TRBV9
CDR3nt: TGTGCCAGCAGCATAACCGGGGGGTCCTACAATGAGCAGTTCTTC
CDR3aa: CASSITGGSYNEQFF

j_gene: TRBJ2-3
d_gene: .
len: 16
abundance: .
v_gene: TRBV25-1
CDR3nt: TGTGCCAGCAGTGAATACGGGGAACACTACACAGATACGCAGTATTTT
CDR3aa: CASSEYGEHYTDTQYF

j_gene: TRBJ1-1
d_gene: .
len: 14
abundance: .
v_gene: TRBV13
CDR3nt: TGTGCCAGCAGCTTAGAGGGGGAGAACACTGAAGCTTTCTTT
CDR3aa: CASSLEGENTEAFF

j_gene: TRBJ1-1
d_gene: .
len: 14
abundance: .
v_gene: TRBV15
CDR3nt: TGTGCCACCCTCACAGGCAGGGGAAACACTGAAGCTTTCTTT
CDR3aa: CATLTGRGNTEAFF

j_gene: TRBJ1-4
d_gene: TRBD1
len: 15
abundance: .
v_gene: TRBV28
CDR3nt: TGTGCCAGCCACACCGGGACAGTTGATTATGAAAAACTGTTTTTT
CDR3aa: CASHTGTVDYEKLFF

j_gene: TRBJ1-1
d_gene: .
len: 13
abundance: .
v_gene: TRBV2
CDR3nt: TGTGCCGGGCGGGGAGACAGACGTACTGAAGCTTTCTTT
CDR3aa: CAGRGDRRTEAFF

j_gene: TRBJ2-1
d_gene: TRBD2
len: 14
abundance: .
v_gene: TRBV7-3
CDR3nt: TGTGCCAGCAGCTTAGGGACTAGCGGAAATGAGCAGTTCTTC
CDR3aa: CASSLGTSGNEQFF

j_gene: TRBJ1-5
d_gene: .
len: 13
abundance: once
v_gene: TRBV27
CDR3nt: TGTGCCAGCAGTTGGTCAATCAATCAGCCCCAGCATTTT
CDR3aa: CASSWSINQPQHF

j_gene: TRBJ1-4
d_gene: .
len: 13
abundance: .
v_gene: TRBV28
CDR3nt: TGTGCCAGCAGTAGGAGTTTAGGTGAAAAACTGTTTTTT
CDR3aa: CASSRSLGEKLFF

j_gene: TRBJ1-1
d_gene: TRBD1
len: 13
abundance: .
v_gene: TRBV6-1
CDR3nt: TGTGCCAGCAGTGAGGGACAGGGACGCCAAGCTTTCTTT
CDR3aa: CASSEGQGRQAFF

j_gene: TRBJ1-1
d_gene: TRBD1
len: 14
abundance: .
v_gene: TRBV18
CDR3nt: TGTGCCAGCTCCCCGGGACAGAGCTACACTGAAGCTTTCTTT
CDR3aa: CASSPGQSYTEAFF

j_gene: TRBJ1-5
d_gene: .
len: 15
abundance: .
v_gene: TRBV2
CDR3nt: TGTGCCAGCGGGGGGTTGGGGTTGGGCAATCAGCCCCAGCATTTT
CDR3aa: CASGGLGLGNQPQHF

j_gene: TRBJ1-2
d_gene: .
len: 16
abundance: .
v_gene: TRBV5-1
CDR3nt: TGCGCCAGCTCCTCCACCGGACAGCCCGAAAACTATGGCTACACCTTC
CDR3aa: CASSSTGQPENYGYTF

j_gene: TRBJ1-1
d_gene: .
len: 13
abundance: few
v_gene: TRBV5-5
CDR3nt: TGTGCCAGCAGCTTGGTTGTGGGGACTGAAGCTTTCTTT
CDR3aa: CASSLVVGTEAFF

j_gene: TRBJ1-6
d_gene: TRBD1
len: 15
abundance: .
v_gene: TRBV7-9
CDR3nt: TGTGCCAGCAGCTCGACAGGGGCCGGCGATTCACCCCTCCACTTT
CDR3aa: CASSSTGAGDSPLHF

j_gene: TRBJ2-6
d_gene: TRBD1
len: 16
abundance: .
v_gene: TRBV3-1/TRBV3-2
CDR3nt: TGTGCCAGCAGCCCCCCAGGGGGTTCTGGGGCCAACGTCCTGACTTTC
CDR3aa: CASSPPGGSGANVLTF

j_gene: TRBJ2-3
d_gene: TRBD2
len: 15
abundance: .
v_gene: TRBV5-8
CDR3nt: TGTGCCAGCAGCCGACTAGCGGGGGGGACAGATACGCAGTATTTT
CDR3aa: CASSRLAGGTDTQYF

j_gene: TRBJ1-3
d_gene: .
len: 17
abundance: .
v_gene: TRBV6-2/TRBV6-3
CDR3nt: TGTGCCAGCAGTCCCCGGGACAAGGGTCCCTCTGGAAACACCATATATTTT
CDR3aa: CASSPRDKGPSGNTIYF

j_gene: TRBJ2-2
d_gene: TRBD1
len: 16
abundance: .
v_gene: TRBV24-1
CDR3nt: TGTGCCACTTCAGGACAGGGCCCATTGAACACCGGGGAGCTGTTTTTT
CDR3aa: CATSGQGPLNTGELFF

j_gene: TRBJ2-3
d_gene: .
len: 16
abundance: .
v_gene: TRBV10-3
CDR3nt: TGTGCCATCAGTTCCCGCCGTGAGAGATCCGCAGATACGCAGTATTTT
CDR3aa: CAISSRRERSADTQYF

j_gene: TRBJ2-1
d_gene: .
len: 13
abundance: .
v_gene: TRBV7-9
CDR3nt: TGTGCCAGCCACAGGAACTCCTACAATGAGCAGTTCTTC
CDR3aa: CASHRNSYNEQFF

j_gene: TRBJ2-2
d_gene: .
len: 15
abundance: .
v_gene: TRBV6-2/TRBV6-3
CDR3nt: TGTGCCAGCAGCTGGGACATTCGTAACACCGGGGAGCTGTTTTTT
CDR3aa: CASSWDIRNTGELFF

j_gene: TRBJ1-1
d_gene: .
len: 13
abundance: .
v_gene: TRBV9
CDR3nt: TGTGCCAGCAGCGTAGTTCTGAACACTGAAGCTTTCTTT
CDR3aa: CASSVVLNTEAFF

j_gene: TRBJ1-2
d_gene: .
len: 13
abundance: .
v_gene: TRBV7-9
CDR3nt: TGTGCCAGTGGGCGGGCTACGGGGTATGGCTACACCTTC
CDR3aa: CASGRATGYGYTF

j_gene: TRBJ1-5
d_gene: .
len: 13
abundance: .
v_gene: TRBV28
CDR3nt: TGTGCCAGCAGTCCACCGGGAAATCAGCCCCAGCATTTT
CDR3aa: CASSPPGNQPQHF

j_gene: TRBJ1-2
d_gene: .
len: 13
abundance: .
v_gene: TRBV7-9
CDR3nt: TGTGCCAGCAGCTTCCAAGGGGTTGATGGCTACACCTTC
CDR3aa: CASSFQGVDGYTF

j_gene: TRBJ1-1
d_gene: .
len: 15
abundance: .
v_gene: TRBV28
CDR3nt: TGTGCCAGCAGTCCCCTGGGAGGAATGAACACTGAAGCTTTCTTT
CDR3aa: CASSPLGGMNTEAFF

j_gene: TRBJ2-7
d_gene: .
len: 14
abundance: .
v_gene: TRBV5-1
CDR3nt: TGCGCCAGCAGCTTTGGGATAATAGCTCTCGAGCAGTACTTC
CDR3aa: CASSFGIIALEQYF

j_gene: TRBJ1-3
d_gene: .
len: 14
abundance: few
v_gene: TRBV3-1/TRBV3-2
CDR3nt: TGTGCCAGCAGCCAAGGAGGGTCCGGAAACACCATATATTTT
CDR3aa: CASSQGGSGNTIYF

j_gene: TRBJ1-1
d_gene: .
len: 16
abundance: .
v_gene: TRBV16
CDR3nt: TGTGCCAGCAGCCAATACGTAACAGGAGCGAACACTGAAGCTTTCTTT
CDR3aa: CASSQYVTGANTEAFF